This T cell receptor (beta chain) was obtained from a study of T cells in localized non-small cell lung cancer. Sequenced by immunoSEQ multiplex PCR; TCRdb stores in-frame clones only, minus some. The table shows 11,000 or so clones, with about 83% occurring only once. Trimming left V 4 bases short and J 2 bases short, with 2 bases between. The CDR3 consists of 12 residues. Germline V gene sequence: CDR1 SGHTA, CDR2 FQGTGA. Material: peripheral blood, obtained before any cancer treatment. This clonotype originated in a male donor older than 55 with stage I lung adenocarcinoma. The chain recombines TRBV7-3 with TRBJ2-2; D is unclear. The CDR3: CASSSNTGELFF. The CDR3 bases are TGTGCCAGCAGCTCCAACACCGGGGAGCTGTTTTTT.